Presented here are 16 T cell receptor beta chains from one specimen sequenced in a study of blood T cell repertoires in COVID-19. Some clones are missing from TCRdb's copy, which holds only in-frame ones; the method was immunoSEQ multiplex PCR. The sample lists tens of thousands of clones, over 80% occurring once. Sequenced material: peripheral blood. The receptors were sampled from a man in his fifties with active COVID-19.

The chain combines TRBV10-3 with TRBJ1-4, with TRBD1 as a possible D gene (6 bases). There are 13 residues in the CDR3. Germline CDR1 and CDR2: ENHRY and SYGVKD. Deletions cut 7 bases from V and 7 bases from J, with 13 bases between. CDR3 amino acids: CAIMGGLGEKLFF. The CDR3 bases are TGTGCCATCATGGGGGGGCTCGGTGAAAAACTGTTTTTT.

V usage is TRBV2 and J usage is TRBJ2-3; possibly TRBD2 for D (5 bases). Germline V gene data show CDR1 as SNHLY and CDR2 as FYNNEI. This CDR3 spans 14 amino acids. The V end was cut by 6 bases, the J end by 4 bases, with 14 bases between. Here the CDR3 reads CASSPGSMADTQYF. CDR3 coding DNA: TGTGCCAGCAGCCCTGGGAGTATGGCAGATACGCAGTATTTT.

In this sample, this clone turned up a few times. This sequence joins TRBV12-3 or TRBV12-4 and TRBJ2-3, with TRBD1 as a possible D gene (6 bases). This CDR3 contains 12 residues. Deletions cut 9 bases from V and 5 bases from J, with 12 bases between. The CDR3 loop reads CASTGLRDTQYF. CDR3 nucleotides: TGTGCCAGTACAGGGTTAAGAGATACGCAGTATTTT.

The V and J genes are TRBV30 and TRBJ2-1, with D possibly matching TRBD1 (5 bases). V lost 3 bases, J lost 9 bases, and 9 bases lay in between. The CDR3 runs to 11 residues. The germline V gene has CDR1 GTSNPN and CDR2 SVGIG (reference sequence). The CDR3 coding sequence is TGTGCCTGGAGAGGGGTCTTTGAGCAGTTCTTC. Encoded protein: CAWRGVFEQFF.

The rearrangement joins TRBV2 to TRBJ1-2; unclear D gene. V was shortened by 1 base and J by 8 bases, with 14 bases between the two germline ends. This CDR3 spans 14 amino acids. Germline V gene data show CDR1 as SNHLY and CDR2 as FYNNEI. The CDR3 DNA is TGTGCCAGCAGTGAAGGCGGTTCGAACCGCGGCTACACCTTC. Protein: CASSEGGSNRGYTF.

The J gene is TRBJ2-1, the V gene TRBV7-2, with D perhaps matching TRBD1 (5 bases). The CDR3 length is 14 residues. V was shortened by 1 base and J by 5 bases, with 9 bases between the two germline ends. In germline, CDR1 is SGHTA, CDR2 FQGNSA. The CDR3 spells CASSLGVQDNEQFF. CDR3 nucleotide sequence: TGTGCCAGCAGCTTAGGGGTACAGGACAATGAGCAGTTCTTC.

The chain employs TRBV11-2 and TRBJ1-2, with TRBD1 identical over 7 bases. V shed 5 bases and J 4 bases; nucleotides not matched to a gene: 7. Germline V CDR1 and CDR2: SGHAT, FQNNGV. This CDR3 region has 14 residues. The CDR3 loop is CASSTPGQLYGYTF. Here the CDR3 DNA reads TGTGCCAGCAGCACCCCGGGACAGCTCTATGGCTACACCTTC.

This chain joins TRBV7-2 and TRBJ2-1; TRBD1 is a possible D gene (6 bases). Germline values: CDR1 SGHTA, CDR2 FQGNSA. This CDR3 has 13 amino acids. Trimming removed 5 bases from V and 5 bases from J, with 10 bases in between. The CDR3 here is CASSPWDNNEQFF. The DNA for the CDR3 is TGTGCCAGCAGCCCTTGGGACAACAATGAGCAGTTCTTC.

In DNA form, the CDR3 reads TGTGCCAGCAGCCAGTGGCCCTACGAGCAGTACTTC. The encoded protein is CASSQWPYEQYF. The chain combines TRBV3-1 (or the pseudogene TRBV3-2) with TRBJ2-7; D remains ambiguous. The V end lost 3 bases, the J end lost 2 bases, and 5 bases lay between the germline ends. The CDR3 covers 12 residues. Germline loops: CDR1 LGHDT, CDR2 YNNKEL (reference sequence).

This chain links TRBV5-6 with TRBJ2-3; 12 bases line up with TRBD2. CDR3 length equals 14 residues. Trimming cost V 4 bases and J 6 bases; bases outside gene matches: 3. Germline assignment: CDR1 SGHDT and CDR2 YYEEEE. The CDR3 coding sequence is TGTGCCAGCAGCCCCGGACTAGCGGGGGATACGCAGTATTTT. Encoded protein: CASSPGLAGDTQYF. Complete variable domain (other parts from reference TRBV5-6 and TRBJ2-3): DAGVTQSPTHLIKTRGQQVTLRCSPKSGHDTVSWYQQALGQGPQFIFQYYEEEERQRGNFPDRFSGHQFPNYSSELNVNALLLGDSALYLCASSPGLAGDTQYFGPGTRLTVL.

The J gene is TRBJ2-7, the V gene TRBV18, with 7 bases fitting TRBD1. Germline CDR1 and CDR2: KGHSH and LQKENI. CDR3 size: 15 residues. J gave up 3 bases and V 3 bases, and 8 bases lay outside the gene matches. The CDR3 here is CASSPEPGQSYEQYF. The CDR3 bases are TGTGCCAGCTCACCCGAACCGGGACAGAGCTACGAGCAGTACTTC.

This clone occurred a few times. The V gene is TRBV7-2, the J gene TRBJ1-1, with 11 bases lining up with TRBD1. Per germline, CDR1 SGHTA and CDR2 FQGNSA. This CDR3 contains 16 residues. The V segment lost 5 bases and the J segment 1 base; nucleotides outside the gene matches: 6. The CDR3 loop is CASSARTGGQNTEAFF. CDR3 nucleotide sequence: TGTGCCAGCAGCGCCCGGACAGGGGGCCAGAACACTGAAGCTTTCTTT.

This rearrangement joins TRBV27 to TRBJ1-1; 8 bases line up with TRBD1. Losses at the gene ends were 4 bases for V and 5 bases for J; bases not matched to a gene: 12. Germline V gives CDR1 MNHEY, CDR2 SMNVEV (reference sequence). The CDR3 has 16 residues. The CDR3 DNA follows: TGTGCCAGCAGTTCTGGGGCAGGGGGCTCGCGGACTGAAGCTTTCTTT. Translating it yields CASSSGAGGSRTEAFF.

The chain recombines TRBV19 with TRBJ2-5; TRBD1 matches 8 bases. Trimming cost V 5 bases and J 4 bases; bases outside gene matches: 9. The CDR3 consists of 15 residues. CDR1 and CDR2 (germline): LNHDA, SQIVND (reference sequence). In nucleotides, the CDR3 is TGTGCCAGTAGTCCGAGGGGACAGGCGGGAGAGACCCAGTACTTC. This sequence encodes CASSPRGQAGETQYF. The variable domain in full, completed from reference TRBV19 and TRBJ2-5, reads DGGITQSPKYLFRKEGQNVTLSCEQNLNHDAMYWYRQDPGQGLRLIYYSQIVNDFQKGDIAEGYSVSREKKESFPLTVTSAQKNPTAFYLCASSPRGQAGETQYFGPGTRLLVL.

The J gene is TRBJ2-7, the V gene TRBV7-9; 10 bases are a match to TRBD2. The germline CDR1 and CDR2 sequences are SEHNR and FQNEAQ (reference sequence). V trimming: 5 bases; J trimming: 7 bases; junction bases outside the gene matches: 11. The CDR3 has 15 residues. CDR3 loop: CASSRPQGLAREQYF. CDR3 DNA sequence: TGTGCCAGCAGCCGCCCCCAGGGACTAGCGCGGGAGCAGTACTTC.

This chain links TRBV24-1 with TRBJ2-1; TRBD2 matches 10 bases. This CDR3 comprises 16 residues. V dropped 3 bases and J dropped 4; count of bases not matched to a gene: 5. Germline V gene data show CDR1 as KGHDR and CDR2 as SFDVKD. The CDR3 region has the DNA TGTGCCACCAGTGATCCAACTAGCGGGATTTACAATGAGCAGTTCTTC. It yields the protein CATSDPTSGIYNEQFF.